This is a list of T cell receptor beta chains from one sample in a study of cytomegalovirus exposure and HLA in healthy donors. Produced via immunoSEQ multiplex PCR; TCRdb's table is partial and in-frame only. This table has 130,000 to 150,000 clones, around 80% appearing once. The specimen was PBMCs. These receptors were taken from a woman aged 55-70 years in good health and CMV-seropositive. The CDR3 runs from the conserved cysteine through the conserved F or W. The order of the fields is V gene, D gene, clone size, J gene, CDR3 protein, CDR3 DNA. The D gene is left open where the match is weak. Expanded clones are given a class, and other clones once, few, many or no size at all.

>TRBV13|TRBD1|.|TRBJ2-7
CASSFTGAISYEQYF
TGTGCCAGCAGCTTCACAGGGGCCATCTCCTACGAGCAGTACTTC
>TRBV5-4|TRBD2|.|TRBJ2-1
CASSRLAGGYNEQFF
TGTGCCAGCAGCAGACTAGCGGGAGGATACAATGAGCAGTTCTTC
>TRBV6-1|TRBD1|.|TRBJ2-5
CASSDPGQGRTQYF
TGTGCCAGCAGTGACCCCGGACAGGGTCGAACCCAGTACTTC
>TRBV7-2|TRBD1|.|TRBJ2-4
CASSLGQGENIQYF
TGTGCCAGCAGCTTAGGACAGGGCGAAAACATTCAGTACTTC
>TRBV9|TRBD2|.|TRBJ2-1
CASSRVGVAGNEQFF
TGTGCCAGCAGCCGTGTTGGGGTAGCGGGCAATGAGCAGTTCTTC
>TRBV6-4|TRBD1|.|TRBJ2-1
CASRSGAGGTNEQFF
TGTGCCAGCAGGTCTGGGGCAGGGGGCACGAATGAGCAGTTCTTC
>TRBV7-2|TRBD2|once|TRBJ2-3
CASSLVGRVPDTQYF
TGTGCCAGCAGCTTAGTGGGGAGGGTCCCAGATACGCAGTATTTT
>TRBV27|TRBD2|.|TRBJ2-7
CASTSSGSGSYEQYF
TGTGCCAGCACGAGTAGCGGGAGCGGCTCCTACGAGCAGTACTTC
>TRBV5-1|.|.|TRBJ2-5
CASSLVISSPQETQYF
TGCGCCAGCAGCTTGGTAATTAGCAGCCCACAAGAGACCCAGTACTTC
>TRBV28|.|.|TRBJ1-1
CASMETLNTEAFF
TGTGCCAGCATGGAGACGCTCAACACTGAAGCTTTCTTT
>TRBV5-4|.|few|TRBJ2-7
CASSLGVGGSYEQYF
TGTGCCAGCAGCTTGGGGGTGGGAGGCTCCTACGAGCAGTACTTC
>TRBV10-3|.|.|TRBJ1-4
CAISETGLKQKLFF
TGTGCCATCAGCGAAACGGGGTTGAAGCAAAAACTGTTTTTT
>TRBV28|.|once|TRBJ1-2
CASIGVNGYTF
TGTGCCAGCATAGGGGTAAATGGCTACACCTTC
>TRBV23-1|.|.|TRBJ1-3
CASTGHERLGAIYF
TGCGCCAGCACCGGACACGAGCGCTTAGGGGCCATATATTTT
>TRBV5-8|.|once|TRBJ1-1
CASRKGRGRAYTEAFF
TGTGCCAGCAGAAAAGGACGGGGGAGGGCGTACACTGAAGCTTTCTTT
>TRBV4-2|TRBD2|.|TRBJ2-7
CASSQDPGGGYEQYF
TGTGCCAGCAGCCAAGATCCGGGAGGGGGATACGAGCAGTACTTC
>TRBV5-5|.|.|TRBJ2-2
CASRREVGELFF
TGTGCCAGCAGGCGTGAGGTCGGGGAGCTGTTTTTT
>TRBV27|.|.|TRBJ1-2
CASSLRSFGYGYTF
TGTGCCAGCAGTTTAAGGTCATTCGGGTATGGCTACACCTTC
>TRBV15|.|.|TRBJ2-7
CATSRDGQGEQYF
TGTGCCACCAGCAGAGATGGGCAGGGCGAGCAGTACTTC
>TRBV5-4|TRBD2|.|TRBJ2-7
CASSLGVAGLLRGQYF
TGTGCCAGCAGCTTGGGGGTAGCGGGCCTGCTACGAGGGCAGTACTTC
>TRBV25-1|TRBD1|once|TRBJ1-5
CASSEYGDRGNQPQHF
TGTGCCAGCAGTGAATATGGGGACAGGGGTAATCAGCCCCAGCATTTT
>TRBV15|.|once|TRBJ2-3
CATKSPGVADTQYF
TGTGCCACCAAGAGCCCAGGGGTGGCAGATACGCAGTATTTT
>TRBV7-3|.|few|TRBJ2-1
CASSLRGRGDEQFF
TGTGCCAGCAGCTTAAGAGGTAGAGGCGATGAGCAGTTCTTC
>TRBV6-5|TRBD1|.|TRBJ2-7
CASSYWQGANEQYF
TGTGCCAGCAGTTACTGGCAGGGGGCAAACGAGCAGTACTTC
>TRBV25-1|TRBD2|.|TRBJ2-3
CASSALAGGGDTQYF
TGTGCCAGCAGCGCCCTAGCGGGAGGAGGAGATACGCAGTATTTT
>TRBV27|.|.|TRBJ2-7
CATRGGSSGYEQYF
TGTGCCACCAGAGGGGGGTCTAGCGGCTACGAGCAGTACTTC
>TRBV7-6|TRBD2|.|TRBJ2-1
CASSSRLAGLNEQFF
TGTGCCAGCAGCTCCAGACTAGCGGGGTTAAATGAGCAGTTCTTC
>TRBV5-5|.|.|TRBJ1-1
CASSLVSEAFF
TGTGCCAGCAGCTTGGTCTCTGAAGCTTTCTTT
>TRBV28|TRBD1|few|TRBJ2-2
CASRTTGGLVAGELFF
TGTGCCAGCAGGACAACAGGGGGCCTAGTTGCCGGGGAGCTGTTTTTT